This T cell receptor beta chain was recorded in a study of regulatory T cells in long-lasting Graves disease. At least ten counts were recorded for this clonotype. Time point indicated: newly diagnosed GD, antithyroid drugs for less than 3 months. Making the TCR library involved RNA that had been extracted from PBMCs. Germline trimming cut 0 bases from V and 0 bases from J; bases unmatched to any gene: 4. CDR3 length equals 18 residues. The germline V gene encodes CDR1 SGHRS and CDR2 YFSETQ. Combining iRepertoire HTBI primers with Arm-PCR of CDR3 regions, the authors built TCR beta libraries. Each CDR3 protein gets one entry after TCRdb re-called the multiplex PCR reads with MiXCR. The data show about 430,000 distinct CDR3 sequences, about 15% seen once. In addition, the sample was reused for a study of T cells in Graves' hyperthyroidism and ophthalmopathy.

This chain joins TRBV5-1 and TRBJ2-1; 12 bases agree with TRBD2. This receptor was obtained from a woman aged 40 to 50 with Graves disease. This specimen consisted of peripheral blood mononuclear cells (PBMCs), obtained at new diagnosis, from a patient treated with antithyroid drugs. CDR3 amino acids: CASSLGGTSGPSYNEQFF. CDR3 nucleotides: TGCGCCAGCAGCTTGGGAGGGACTAGCGGGCCCTCCTACAATGAGCAGTTCTTC.